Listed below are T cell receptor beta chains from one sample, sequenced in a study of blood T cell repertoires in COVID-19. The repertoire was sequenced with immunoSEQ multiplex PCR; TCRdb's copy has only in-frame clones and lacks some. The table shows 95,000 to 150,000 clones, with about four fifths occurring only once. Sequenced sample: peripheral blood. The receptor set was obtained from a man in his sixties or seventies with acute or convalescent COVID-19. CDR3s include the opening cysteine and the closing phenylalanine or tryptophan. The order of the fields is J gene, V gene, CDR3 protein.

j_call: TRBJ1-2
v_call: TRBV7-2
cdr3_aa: CASSLDRKDGYTF

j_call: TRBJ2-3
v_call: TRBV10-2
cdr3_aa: CASSETAGTTDTQYF

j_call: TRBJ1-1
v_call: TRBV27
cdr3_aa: CATTPRDRNTEAFF

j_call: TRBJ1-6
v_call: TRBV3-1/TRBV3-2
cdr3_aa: CASSPGGLALHF

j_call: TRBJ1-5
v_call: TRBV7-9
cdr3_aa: CASSNGRGQPQHF

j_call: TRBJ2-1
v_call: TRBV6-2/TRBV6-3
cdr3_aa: CASSLRPGGTSGGLTYNEQFF

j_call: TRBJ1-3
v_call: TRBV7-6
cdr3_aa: CASSFDPGGSGNTIYF

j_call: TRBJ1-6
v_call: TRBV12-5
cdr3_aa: CASGTGQFSPLHF

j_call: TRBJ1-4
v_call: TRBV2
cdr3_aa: CASRETGRTNEKLFF

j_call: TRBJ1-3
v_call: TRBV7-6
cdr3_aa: CASSLALTGFGNTIYF

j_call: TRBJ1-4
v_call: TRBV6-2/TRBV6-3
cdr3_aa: CASSYPGLSGEKLFF

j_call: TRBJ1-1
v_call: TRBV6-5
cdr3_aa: CASSQGQGPKAFF

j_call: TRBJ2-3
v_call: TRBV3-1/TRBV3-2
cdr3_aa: CASSPEVWRGGLDTQYF

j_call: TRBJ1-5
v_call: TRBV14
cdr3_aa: CASSQSGGGGQPQHF

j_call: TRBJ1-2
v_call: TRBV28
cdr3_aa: CASSLGQGYYGYTF

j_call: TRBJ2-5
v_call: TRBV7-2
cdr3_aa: CATQNRAGTGQETQYF

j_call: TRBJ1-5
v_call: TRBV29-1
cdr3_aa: CSVSKGAGNQPQHF

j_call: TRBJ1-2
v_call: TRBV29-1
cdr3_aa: CSVLGRGRNYGYTF

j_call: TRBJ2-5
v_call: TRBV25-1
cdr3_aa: CASRSSGGPQETQYF

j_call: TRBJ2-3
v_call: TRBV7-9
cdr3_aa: CASSSDSPGTQYF

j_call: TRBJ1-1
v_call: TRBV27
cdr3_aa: CASSPSEGWTEAFF

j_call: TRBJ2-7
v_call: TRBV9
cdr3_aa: CASSVGGTRGGEQYF